The sequence of this T cell receptor beta chain was determined in a study of beta chain features in type 1 diabetes. Trimming cost V 0 bases and J 8 bases; bases outside gene matches: 7. The CDR3 loop spans 14 amino acids. From germline, CDR1 is SGHRS and CDR2 YFSETQ. Since all of the isolated RNA was reverse transcribed, expressed TCRB transcripts were what got sequenced. TCRdb's table, derived via immunoSEQ multiplex PCR, lists solely in-frame clones and lacks some. The sample has approximately 150,000 clones; roughly 10% are singletons. The receptor was isolated from a woman aged 40-49 years in good health. Material for sequencing was central memory CD4+ T cells from blood. J is TRBJ1-2 and V is TRBV5-1; 7 bases map to TRBD1. CDR3 region: CASSLGAQGFGYTF. The DNA for the CDR3 is TGCGCCAGCAGCTTGGGTGCACAGGGGTTCGGCTACACCTTC.